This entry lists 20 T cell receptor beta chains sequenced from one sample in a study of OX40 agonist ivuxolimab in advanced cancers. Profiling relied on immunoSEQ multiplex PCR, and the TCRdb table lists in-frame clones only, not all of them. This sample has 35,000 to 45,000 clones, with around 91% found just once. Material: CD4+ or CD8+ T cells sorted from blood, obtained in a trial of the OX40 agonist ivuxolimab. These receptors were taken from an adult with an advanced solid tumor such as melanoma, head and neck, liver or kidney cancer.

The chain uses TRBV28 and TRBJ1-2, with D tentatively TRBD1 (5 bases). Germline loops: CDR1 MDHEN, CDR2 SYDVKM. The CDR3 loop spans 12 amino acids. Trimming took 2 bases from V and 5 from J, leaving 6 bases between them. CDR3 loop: CASSLGGYGYTF. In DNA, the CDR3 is TGTGCCAGCAGTTTAGGGGGATATGGCTACACCTTC.

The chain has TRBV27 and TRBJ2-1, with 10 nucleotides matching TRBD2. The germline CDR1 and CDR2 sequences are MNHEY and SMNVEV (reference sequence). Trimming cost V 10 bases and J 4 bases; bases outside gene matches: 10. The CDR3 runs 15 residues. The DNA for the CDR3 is TGTGCCACCCGGACTAGCGGACCTCCATACAATGAGCAGTTCTTC. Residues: CATRTSGPPYNEQFF.

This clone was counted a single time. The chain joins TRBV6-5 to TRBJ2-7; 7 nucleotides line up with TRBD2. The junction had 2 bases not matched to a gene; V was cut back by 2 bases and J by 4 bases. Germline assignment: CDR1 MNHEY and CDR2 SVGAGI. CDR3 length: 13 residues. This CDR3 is CASSYASGYEQYF. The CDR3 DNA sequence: TGTGCCAGCAGTTACGCTAGCGGATACGAGCAGTACTTC.

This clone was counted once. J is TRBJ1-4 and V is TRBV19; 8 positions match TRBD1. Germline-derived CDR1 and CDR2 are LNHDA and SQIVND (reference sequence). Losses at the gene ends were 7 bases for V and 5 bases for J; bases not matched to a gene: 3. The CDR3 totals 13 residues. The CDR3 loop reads CASKRTGNEKLFF. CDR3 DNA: TGTGCCAGTAAACGGACAGGGAATGAAAAACTGTTTTTT. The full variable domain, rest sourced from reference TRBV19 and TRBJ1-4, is DGGITQSPKYLFRKEGQNVTLSCEQNLNHDAMYWYRQDPGQGLRLIYYSQIVNDFQKGDIAEGYSVSREKKESFPLTVTSAQKNPTAFYLCASKRTGNEKLFFGSGTQLSVL.

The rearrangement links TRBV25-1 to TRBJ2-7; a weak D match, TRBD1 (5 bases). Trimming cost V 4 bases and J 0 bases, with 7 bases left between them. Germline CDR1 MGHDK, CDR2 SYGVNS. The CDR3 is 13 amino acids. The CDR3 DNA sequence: TGTGCCAGCAGTGGACAGTTCTCCTACGAGCAGTACTTC. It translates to CASSGQFSYEQYF.

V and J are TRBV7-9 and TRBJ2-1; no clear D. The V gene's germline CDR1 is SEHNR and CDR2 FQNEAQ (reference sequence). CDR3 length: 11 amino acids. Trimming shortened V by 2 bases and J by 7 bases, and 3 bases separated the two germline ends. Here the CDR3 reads CASSLQNEQFF. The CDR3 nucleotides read TGTGCCAGCAGCTTACAGAATGAGCAGTTCTTC.

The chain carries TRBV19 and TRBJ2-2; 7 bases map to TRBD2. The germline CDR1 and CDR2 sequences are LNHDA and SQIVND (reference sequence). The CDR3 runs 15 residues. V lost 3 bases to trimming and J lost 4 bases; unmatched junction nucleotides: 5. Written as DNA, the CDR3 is TGTGCCAGTAGTATTTTGCCGGGGGGCACCGGGGAGCTGTTTTTT. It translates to CASSILPGGTGELFF.

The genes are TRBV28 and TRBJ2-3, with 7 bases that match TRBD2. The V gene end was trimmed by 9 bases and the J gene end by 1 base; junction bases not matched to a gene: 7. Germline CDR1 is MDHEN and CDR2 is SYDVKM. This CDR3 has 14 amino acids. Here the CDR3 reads CASNGGSGTDTQYF. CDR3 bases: TGTGCCAGTAACGGCGGGAGCGGCACAGATACGCAGTATTTT.

The CDR3 DNA sequence: TGTGCCAGCAGCTTAGGGGGGAGAGAGACCCAGTACTTC. Its protein is CASSLGGRETQYF. The V and J genes are TRBV11-2 and TRBJ2-5, with D perhaps assigned TRBD1 or TRBD2 (5 bases each). Trimming took 1 base from V and 4 from J, leaving 7 bases between them. The CDR3 is 13 amino acids. Germline loops: CDR1 SGHAT, CDR2 FQNNGV.

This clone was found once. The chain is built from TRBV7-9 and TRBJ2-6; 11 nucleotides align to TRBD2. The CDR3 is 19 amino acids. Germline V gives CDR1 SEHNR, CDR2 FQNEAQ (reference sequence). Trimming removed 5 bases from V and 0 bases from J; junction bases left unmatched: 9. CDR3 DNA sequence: TGTGCCAGCAGCCTAGGACTAGCGGGTCGGTACTCTGGGGCCAACGTCCTGACTTTC. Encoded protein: CASSLGLAGRYSGANVLTF.

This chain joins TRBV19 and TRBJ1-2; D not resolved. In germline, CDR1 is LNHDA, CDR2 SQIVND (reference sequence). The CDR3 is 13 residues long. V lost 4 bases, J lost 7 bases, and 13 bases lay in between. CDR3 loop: CASSTSGRGGYTF. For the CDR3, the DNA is TGTGCCAGTAGTACGTCCGGTCGGGGTGGCTACACCTTC. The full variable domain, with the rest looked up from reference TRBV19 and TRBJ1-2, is DGGITQSPKYLFRKEGQNVTLSCEQNLNHDAMYWYRQDPGQGLRLIYYSQIVNDFQKGDIAEGYSVSREKKESFPLTVTSAQKNPTAFYLCASSTSGRGGYTFGSGTRLTVV.

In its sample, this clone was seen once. The CDR3 region has the DNA TGTGCCAGCAGTTACGATCGGGGGGGCTCCTACGAGCAGTACTTC. This sequence encodes CASSYDRGGSYEQYF. The chain combines TRBV6-5 with TRBJ2-7; 8 bases fit TRBD2. This CDR3 is 15 amino acids long. The junction had 3 bases not matched to a gene; V was cut back by 2 bases and J by 0 bases. Germline loops: CDR1 MNHEY, CDR2 SVGAGI.

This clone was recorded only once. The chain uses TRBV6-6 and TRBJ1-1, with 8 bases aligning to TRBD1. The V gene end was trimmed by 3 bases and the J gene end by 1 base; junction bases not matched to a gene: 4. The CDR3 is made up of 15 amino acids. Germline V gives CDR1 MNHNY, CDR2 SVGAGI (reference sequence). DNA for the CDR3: TGTGCCAGCAGTTATACGGACAGGGCGAACACTGAAGCTTTCTTT. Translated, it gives CASSYTDRANTEAFF.

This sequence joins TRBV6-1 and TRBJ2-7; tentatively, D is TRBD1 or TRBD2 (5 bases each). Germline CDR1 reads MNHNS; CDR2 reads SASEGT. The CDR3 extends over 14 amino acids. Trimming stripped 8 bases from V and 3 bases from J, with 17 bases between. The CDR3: CASERDLWLYEQYF. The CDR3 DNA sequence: TGTGCCAGCGAAAGGGACCTTTGGCTCTACGAGCAGTACTTC.

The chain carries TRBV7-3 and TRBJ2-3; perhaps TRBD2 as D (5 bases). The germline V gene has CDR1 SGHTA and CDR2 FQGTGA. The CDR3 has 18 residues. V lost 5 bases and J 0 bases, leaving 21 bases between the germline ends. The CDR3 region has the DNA TGTGCCAGCAGCCAAAGTGCTCCCGGGGTAGCTAGCACAGATACGCAGTATTTT. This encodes CASSQSAPGVASTDTQYF.

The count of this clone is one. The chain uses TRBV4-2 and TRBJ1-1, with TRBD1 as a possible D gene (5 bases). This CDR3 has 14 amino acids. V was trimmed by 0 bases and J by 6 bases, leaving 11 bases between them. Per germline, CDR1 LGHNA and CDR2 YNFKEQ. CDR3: CASSQDLRGPEAFF. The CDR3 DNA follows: TGTGCCAGCAGCCAAGATCTTAGGGGACCTGAAGCTTTCTTT.

For the CDR3, the DNA is TGCAGTGCGCAGAGGGCAGATACGCAGTATTTT. It is translated as CSAQRADTQYF. The chain links TRBV20-1 to TRBJ2-3, with D possibly matching TRBD2 (5 bases). The length of the CDR3 is 11 residues. V lost 6 bases, J lost 4 bases, and 8 bases lay in between. CDR1 is DFQATT and CDR2 is SNEGSKA in the germline V gene (reference sequence).

The CDR3 DNA follows: TGTGCCAGCAGGGAAACCGGGACTAGCGGGTATGCCAACACTTTCTTC. Residues: CASRETGTSGYANTFF. The chain combines TRBV11-2 with TRBJ2-1; 12 bases agree with TRBD2. The V gene's germline CDR1 is SGHAT and CDR2 FQNNGV. The CDR3 has 16 amino acids. Unmatched junction bases numbered 19, after V lost 6 bases and J lost 16 bases.

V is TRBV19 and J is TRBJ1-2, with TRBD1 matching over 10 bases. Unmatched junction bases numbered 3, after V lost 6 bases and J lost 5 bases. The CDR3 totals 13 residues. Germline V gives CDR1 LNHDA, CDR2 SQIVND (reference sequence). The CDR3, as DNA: TGTGCCAGTAGAAGGACAGGGGGGTATGGCTACACCTTC. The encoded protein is CASRRTGGYGYTF.

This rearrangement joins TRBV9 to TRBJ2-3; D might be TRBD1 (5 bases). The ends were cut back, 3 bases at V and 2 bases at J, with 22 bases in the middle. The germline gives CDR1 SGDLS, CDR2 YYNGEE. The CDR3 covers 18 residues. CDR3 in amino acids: CASSGTHDGDWTTDTQYF. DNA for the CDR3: TGTGCCAGCAGCGGGACACATGATGGGGATTGGACCACAGATACGCAGTATTTT.